Described below is a single T cell receptor beta chain sequence and its context. This CDR3 region has 16 residues. CDR1 and CDR2 from the germline V gene are LNHNV and YYDKDF (reference sequence). V lost 3 bases and J lost 4, with 17 bases in between. Profiled with immunoSEQ multiplex PCR; TCRdb holds only in-frame clones, not every one. The sample holds 1,500,000 or so clones, about 98.5% seen once. The data derive from a study of shared clonotypes between healthy human individuals. The origin of this receptor is a man aged 30 to 45 in good health. What was sequenced was naive CD4+ T cells sorted from blood. The subset here: CD45RA+ positively selected. The chain joins TRBV15 to TRBJ2-3; D is tentatively TRBD1 or TRBD2 (6 bases each). CDR3 coding DNA: TGTGCCACCAGCAGTATCCAGGGGAGGCCAGCAGATACGCAGTATTTT. Its protein product is CATSSIQGRPADTQYF.